This T cell receptor (beta chain) was captured in a study of shared clonotypes between healthy human individuals. V lost 6 bases, J lost 1 base, and 16 bases lay in between. The CDR3 has 16 residues. CDR1 is SNHLY and CDR2 is FYNNEI in the germline V gene. The method was immunoSEQ multiplex PCR; TCRdb's version includes in-frame clones alone and lacks a portion of them. The data show some 1.5 million clones, about 98% seen once. The sequenced material came from naive CD4+ T cells sorted from blood. As to subset: CD45RA+ positively selected. This clonotype was sampled from a man aged 25-45 years in good health. V is TRBV2 and J is TRBJ1-3; D perhaps matches TRBD1 (6 bases). CDR3 sequence reads: CASSEQGLSSGNTIYF. In DNA, the CDR3 is TGTGCCAGCAGCGAACAGGGTTTATCATCTGGAAACACCATATATTTT.